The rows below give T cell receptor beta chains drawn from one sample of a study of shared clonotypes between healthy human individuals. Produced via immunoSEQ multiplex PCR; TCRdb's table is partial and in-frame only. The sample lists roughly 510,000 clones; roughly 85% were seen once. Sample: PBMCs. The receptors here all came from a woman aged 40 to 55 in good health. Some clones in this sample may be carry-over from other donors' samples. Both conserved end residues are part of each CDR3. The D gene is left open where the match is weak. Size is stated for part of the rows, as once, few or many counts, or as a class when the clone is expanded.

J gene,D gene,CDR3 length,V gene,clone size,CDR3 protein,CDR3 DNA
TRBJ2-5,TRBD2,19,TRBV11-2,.,CASSSGLAGGPMGVETQYF,TGTGCCAGCAGCTCTGGACTAGCGGGAGGTCCGATGGGAGTCGAGACCCAGTACTTC
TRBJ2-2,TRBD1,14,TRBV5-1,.,CASSFTQGTGELFF,TGCGCCAGCAGCTTTACACAGGGGACCGGGGAGCTGTTTTTT
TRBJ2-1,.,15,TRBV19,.,CASSIAVSSYNEQFF,TGTGCCAGTAGTATAGCCGTAAGCTCCTACAATGAGCAGTTCTTC
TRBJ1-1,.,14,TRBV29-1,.,CSVEDPYLNTEAFF,TGCAGCGTTGAAGATCCCTATTTGAACACTGAAGCTTTCTTT
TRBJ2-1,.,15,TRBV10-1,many,CASSDYGPKYNEQFF,TGCGCCAGCAGCGACTACGGGCCCAAATACAATGAGCAGTTCTTC
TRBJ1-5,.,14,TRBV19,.,CASTEMGLWQPQHF,TGTGCCAGTACAGAGATGGGCCTCTGGCAGCCCCAGCATTTT
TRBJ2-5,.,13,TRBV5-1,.,CASSLTGSAAQYF,TGCGCCAGCAGCCTGACTGGGAGTGCAGCCCAGTACTTC
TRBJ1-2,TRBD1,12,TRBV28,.,CASSFPDRAIAF,TGTGCCAGCAGCTTTCCGGACAGGGCAATTGCCTTC
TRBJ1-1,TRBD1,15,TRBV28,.,CASSTLGQGNTEAFF,TGTGCCAGCAGCACCCTCGGACAGGGGAACACTGAAGCTTTCTTT
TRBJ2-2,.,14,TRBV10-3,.,CAINPSRATGELFF,TGTGCCATCAACCCCTCTCGGGCTACCGGGGAGCTGTTTTTT
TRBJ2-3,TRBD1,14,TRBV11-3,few,CASSPGQASDTQYF,TGTGCCAGCAGCCCGGGACAGGCGTCAGATACGCAGTATTTT
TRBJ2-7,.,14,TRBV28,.,CASSLVQTAYEQYF,TGTGCCAGCAGTTTAGTGCAGACTGCCTACGAGCAGTACTTC
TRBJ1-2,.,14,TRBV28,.,CASSLGGRSYGYTF,TGTGCCAGCAGTTTGGGGGGTAGGAGCTATGGCTACACCTTC